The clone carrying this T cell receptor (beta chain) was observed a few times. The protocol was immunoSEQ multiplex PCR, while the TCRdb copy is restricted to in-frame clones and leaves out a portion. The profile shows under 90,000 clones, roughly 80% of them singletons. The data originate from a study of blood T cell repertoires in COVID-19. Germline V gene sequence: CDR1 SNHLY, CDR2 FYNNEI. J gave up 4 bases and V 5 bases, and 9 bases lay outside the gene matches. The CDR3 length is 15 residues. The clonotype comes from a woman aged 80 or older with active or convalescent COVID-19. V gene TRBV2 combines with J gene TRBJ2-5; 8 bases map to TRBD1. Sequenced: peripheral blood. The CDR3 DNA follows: TGTGCCAGCAGTTTACAGGGGGTCAAAGGAGAGACCCAGTACTTC. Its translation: CASSLQGVKGETQYF.